This T cell receptor (beta chain) came from a study of T cells in localized non-small cell lung cancer. V dropped 4 bases and J dropped 9 bases, with 15 bases sitting between them. This CDR3 spans 14 amino acids. Germline-derived CDR1 and CDR2 are SEHNR and FQNEAQ (reference sequence). This clone came up once. What it binds is not known. TCRdb keeps only in-frame clones here, not all; method: immunoSEQ multiplex PCR. The sample comprises about 23,000 clones, about nine tenths of which are singletons, and about 7% rests with the top ten. General study points: Across samples, adjacent lung featured a median roughly 60 of the top 100 tumor clones. Uninvolved adjacent lung showed higher T cell clonality than tumor.

This chain connects TRBV7-9 to TRBJ2-2; no clear D gene. The receptor was derived from a woman aged 40-70 years with stage I lung adenocarcinoma. The sample was peripheral blood, taken before any cancer treatment. CDR3 nucleotide sequence: TGTGCCAGCAGCTCCACGTCGGCCACACGGGAGCTGTTTTTT. This translates into CASSSTSATRELFF. The full variable domain, rest sourced from reference TRBV7-9 and TRBJ2-2, is DTGVSQNPRHKITKRGQNVTFRCDPISEHNRLYWYRQTLGQGPEFLTYFQNEAQLEKSRLLSDRFSAERPKGSFSTLEIQRTEQGDSAMYLCASSSTSATRELFFGEGSRLTVL.